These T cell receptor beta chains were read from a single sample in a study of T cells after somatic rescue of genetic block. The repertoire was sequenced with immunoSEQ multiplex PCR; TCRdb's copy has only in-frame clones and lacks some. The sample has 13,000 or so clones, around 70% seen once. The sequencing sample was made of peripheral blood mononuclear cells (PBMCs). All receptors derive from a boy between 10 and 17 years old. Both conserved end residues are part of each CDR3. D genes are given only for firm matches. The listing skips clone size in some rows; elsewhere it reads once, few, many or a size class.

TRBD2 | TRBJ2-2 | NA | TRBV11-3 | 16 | CASSPGSGVGTGELFF | TGTGCCAGCAGCCCGGGGAGCGGGGTAGGCACCGGGGAGCTGTTTTTT
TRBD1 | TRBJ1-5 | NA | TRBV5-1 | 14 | CASSLGTGSQPQHF | TGCGCCAGCAGCTTGGGGACAGGGAGTCAGCCCCAGCATTTT
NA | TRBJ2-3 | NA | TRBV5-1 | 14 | CASSRGGFTDTQYF | TGCGCCAGCAGCCGAGGGGGGTTCACAGATACGCAGTATTTT
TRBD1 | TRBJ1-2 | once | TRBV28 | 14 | CASSWGTGGYGYTF | TGTGCCAGCAGCTGGGGGACAGGGGGTTATGGCTACACCTTC
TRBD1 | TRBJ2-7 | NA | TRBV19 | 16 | CASSIDERGRAYEQYF | TGTGCCAGTAGTATAGATGAAAGGGGGCGGGCCTACGAGCAGTACTTC
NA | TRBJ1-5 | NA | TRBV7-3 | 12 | CASSARSQPQHF | TGTGCCAGCAGCGCCAGGAGTCAGCCCCAGCATTTT
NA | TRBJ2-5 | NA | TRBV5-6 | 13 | CASRSAAGVTQYF | TGTGCCAGCAGATCGGCGGCAGGGGTGACCCAGTACTTC
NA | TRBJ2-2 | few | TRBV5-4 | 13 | CASSFQGQRELFF | TGTGCCAGCAGCTTCCAGGGACAAAGGGAGCTGTTTTTT
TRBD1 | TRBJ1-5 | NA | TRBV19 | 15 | CASRPGQLFNQPQHF | TGTGCCAGTAGACCGGGACAGCTTTTCAATCAGCCCCAGCATTTT
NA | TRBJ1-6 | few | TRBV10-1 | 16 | CASSGQDLHMYSPLHF | TGCGCCAGCAGTGGACAGGACTTGCACATGTATTCACCCCTCCACTTT
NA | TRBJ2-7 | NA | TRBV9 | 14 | CASSDRERGYEQYF | TGTGCCAGCAGCGACAGGGAGAGAGGCTACGAGCAGTACTTC
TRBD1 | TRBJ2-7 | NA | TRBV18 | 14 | CASSRDRGGYEQYF | TGTGCCAGCTCACGGGACAGGGGTGGCTACGAGCAGTACTTC
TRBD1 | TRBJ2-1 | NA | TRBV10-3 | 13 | CAISGQGADEQFF | TGTGCCATCAGCGGACAGGGGGCGGATGAGCAGTTCTTC